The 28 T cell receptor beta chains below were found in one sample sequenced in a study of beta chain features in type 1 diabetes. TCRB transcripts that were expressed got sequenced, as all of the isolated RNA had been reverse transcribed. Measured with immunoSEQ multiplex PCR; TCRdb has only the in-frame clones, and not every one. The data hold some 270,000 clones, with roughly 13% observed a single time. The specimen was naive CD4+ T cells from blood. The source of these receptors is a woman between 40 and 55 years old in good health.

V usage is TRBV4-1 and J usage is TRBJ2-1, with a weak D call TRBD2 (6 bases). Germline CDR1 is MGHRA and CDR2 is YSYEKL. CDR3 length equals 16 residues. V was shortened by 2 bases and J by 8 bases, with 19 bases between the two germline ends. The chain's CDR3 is CASSQSPGLLSHEQFF. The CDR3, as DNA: TGCGCCAGCAGCCAATCTCCGGGACTCCTATCCCATGAGCAGTTCTTC.

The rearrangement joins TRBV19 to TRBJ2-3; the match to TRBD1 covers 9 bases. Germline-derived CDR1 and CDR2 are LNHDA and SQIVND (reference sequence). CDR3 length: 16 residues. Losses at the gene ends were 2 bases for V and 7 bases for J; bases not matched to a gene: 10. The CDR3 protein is CASSIRPGQGYNTQYF. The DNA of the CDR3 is TGTGCCAGTAGTATAAGGCCGGGACAGGGTTATAATACGCAGTATTTT.

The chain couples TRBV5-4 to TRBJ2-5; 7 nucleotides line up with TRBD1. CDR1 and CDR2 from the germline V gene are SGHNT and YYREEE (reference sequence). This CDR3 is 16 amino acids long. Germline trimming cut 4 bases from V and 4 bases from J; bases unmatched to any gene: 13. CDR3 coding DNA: TGTGCCAGCAGCCGACCCGGGACAGAGGGTACAGAGACCCAGTACTTC. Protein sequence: CASSRPGTEGTETQYF.

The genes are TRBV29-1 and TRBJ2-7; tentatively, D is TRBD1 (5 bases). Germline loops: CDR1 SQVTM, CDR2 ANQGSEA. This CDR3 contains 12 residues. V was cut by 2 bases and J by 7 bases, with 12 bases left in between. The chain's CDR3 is CSVEQGSGEQYF. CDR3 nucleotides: TGCAGCGTTGAACAGGGTAGTGGGGAGCAGTACTTC.

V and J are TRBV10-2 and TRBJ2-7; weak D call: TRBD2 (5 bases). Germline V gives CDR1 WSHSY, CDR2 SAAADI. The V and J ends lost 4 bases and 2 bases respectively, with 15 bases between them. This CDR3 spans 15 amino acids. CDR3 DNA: TGCGCCAGCAGTGTTATTTTTCAGCGGACCTACGAGCAGTACTTC. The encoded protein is CASSVIFQRTYEQYF.

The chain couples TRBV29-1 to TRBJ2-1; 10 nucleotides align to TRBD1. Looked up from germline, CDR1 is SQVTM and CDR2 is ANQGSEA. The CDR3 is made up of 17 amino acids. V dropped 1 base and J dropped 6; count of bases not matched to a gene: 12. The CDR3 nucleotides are TGCAGCGTTGAAGCAATAGGGGACAGGGGATCGGTCAATGAGCAGTTCTTC. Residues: CSVEAIGDRGSVNEQFF.

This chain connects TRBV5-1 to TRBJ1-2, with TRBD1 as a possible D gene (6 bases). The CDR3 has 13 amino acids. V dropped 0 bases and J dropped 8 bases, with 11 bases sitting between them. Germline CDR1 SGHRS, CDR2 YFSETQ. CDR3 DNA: TGCGCCAGCAGCTTGGATGGGGGCAACGGCTACACCTTC. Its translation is CASSLDGGNGYTF.

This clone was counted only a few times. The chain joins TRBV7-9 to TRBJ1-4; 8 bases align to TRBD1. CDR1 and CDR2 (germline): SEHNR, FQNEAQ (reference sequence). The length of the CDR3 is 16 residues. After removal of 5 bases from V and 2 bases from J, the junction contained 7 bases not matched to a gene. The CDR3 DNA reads TGTGCCAGCAGCACCCGGGACAGGAATACTAATGAAAAACTGTTTTTT. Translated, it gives CASSTRDRNTNEKLFF. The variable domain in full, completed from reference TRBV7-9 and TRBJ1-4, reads DTGVSQNPRHKITKRGQNVTFRCDPISEHNRLYWYRQTLGQGPEFLTYFQNEAQLEKSRLLSDRFSAERPKGSFSTLEIQRTEQGDSAMYLCASSTRDRNTNEKLFFGSGTQLSVL.

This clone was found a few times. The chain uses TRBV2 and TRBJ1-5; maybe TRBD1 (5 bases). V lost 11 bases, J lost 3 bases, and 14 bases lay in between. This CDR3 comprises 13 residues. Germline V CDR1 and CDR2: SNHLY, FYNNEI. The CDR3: CAGGTEFNQPQHF. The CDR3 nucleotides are TGTGCCGGAGGGACGGAGTTCAATCAGCCCCAGCATTTT.

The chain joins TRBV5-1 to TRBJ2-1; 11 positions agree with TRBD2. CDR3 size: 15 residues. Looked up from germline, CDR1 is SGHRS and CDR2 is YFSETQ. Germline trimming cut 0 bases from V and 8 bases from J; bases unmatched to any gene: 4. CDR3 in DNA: TGCGCCAGCAGCTTGGCCGGGACTAGCGGCGATGAGCAGTTCTTC. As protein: CASSLAGTSGDEQFF. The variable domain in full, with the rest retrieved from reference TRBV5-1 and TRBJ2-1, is KAGVTQTPRYLIKTRGQQVTLSCSPISGHRSVSWYQQTPGQGLQFLFEYFSETQRNKGNFPGRFSGRQFSNSRSEMNVSTLELGDSALYLCASSLAGTSGDEQFFGPGTRLTVL.

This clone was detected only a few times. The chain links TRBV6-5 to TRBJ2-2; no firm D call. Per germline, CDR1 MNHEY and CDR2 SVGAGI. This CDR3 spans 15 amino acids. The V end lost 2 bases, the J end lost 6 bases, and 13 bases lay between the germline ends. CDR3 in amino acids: CASSYGIAGPGELFF. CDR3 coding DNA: TGTGCCAGCAGTTACGGAATCGCAGGCCCCGGGGAGCTGTTTTTT.

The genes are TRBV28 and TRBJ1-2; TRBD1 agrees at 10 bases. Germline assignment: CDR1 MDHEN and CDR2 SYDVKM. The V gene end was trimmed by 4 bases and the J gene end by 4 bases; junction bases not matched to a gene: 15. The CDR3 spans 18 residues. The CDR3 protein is CASSSPYPFRDRGYGYTF. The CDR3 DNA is TGTGCCAGCAGTTCCCCCTACCCTTTCCGGGACAGGGGCTATGGCTACACCTTC.

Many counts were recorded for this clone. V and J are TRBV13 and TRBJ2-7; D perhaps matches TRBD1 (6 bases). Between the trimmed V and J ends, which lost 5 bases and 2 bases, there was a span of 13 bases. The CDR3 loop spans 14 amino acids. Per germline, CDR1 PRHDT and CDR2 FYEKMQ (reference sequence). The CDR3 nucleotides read TGTGCCAGCAGCCCATCGGACAGTGCCTACGAGCAGTACTTC. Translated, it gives CASSPSDSAYEQYF. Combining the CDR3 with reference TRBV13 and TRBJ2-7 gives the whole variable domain AAGVIQSPRHLIKEKRETATLKCYPIPRHDTVYWYQQGPGQDPQFLISFYEKMQSDKGSIPDRFSAQQFSDYHSELNMSSLELGDSALYFCASSPSDSAYEQYFGPGTRLTVT.

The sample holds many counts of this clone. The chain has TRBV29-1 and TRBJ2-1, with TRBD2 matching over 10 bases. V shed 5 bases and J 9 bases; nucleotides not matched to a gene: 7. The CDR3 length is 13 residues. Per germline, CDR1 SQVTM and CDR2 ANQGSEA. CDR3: CSVKLAGFSEQFF. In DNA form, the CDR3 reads TGCAGCGTTAAACTAGCGGGGTTTAGTGAGCAGTTCTTC.

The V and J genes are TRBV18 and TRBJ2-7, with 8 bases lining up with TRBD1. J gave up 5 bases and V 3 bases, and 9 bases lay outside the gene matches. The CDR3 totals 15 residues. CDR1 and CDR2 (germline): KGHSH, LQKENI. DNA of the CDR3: TGTGCCAGCTCACCCGGGACAGGTTCGTTGAACGAGCAGTACTTC. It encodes CASSPGTGSLNEQYF.

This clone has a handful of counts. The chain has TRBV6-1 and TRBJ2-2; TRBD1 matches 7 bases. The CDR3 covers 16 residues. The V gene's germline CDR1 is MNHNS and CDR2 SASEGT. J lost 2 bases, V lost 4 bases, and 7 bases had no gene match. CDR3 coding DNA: TGTGCCAGCAGTGGGATTGGACAGGAAAACACCGGGGAGCTGTTTTTT. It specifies CASSGIGQENTGELFF.

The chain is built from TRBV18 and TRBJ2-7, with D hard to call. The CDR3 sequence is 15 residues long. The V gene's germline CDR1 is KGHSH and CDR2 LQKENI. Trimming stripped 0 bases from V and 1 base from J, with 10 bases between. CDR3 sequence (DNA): TGTGCCAGCTCACCACCCAGCCAGGAATCCTACGAGCAGTACTTC. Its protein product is CASSPPSQESYEQYF.

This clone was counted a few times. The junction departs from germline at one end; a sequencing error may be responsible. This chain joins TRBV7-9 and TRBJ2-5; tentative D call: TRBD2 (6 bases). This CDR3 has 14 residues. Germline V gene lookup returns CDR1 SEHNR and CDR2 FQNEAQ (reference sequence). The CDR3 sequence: CASTLAEGKETQYF. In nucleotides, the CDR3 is TGTGCCAGCACCTTAGCGGAGGGCAAAGAGACCCAGTACTTC.

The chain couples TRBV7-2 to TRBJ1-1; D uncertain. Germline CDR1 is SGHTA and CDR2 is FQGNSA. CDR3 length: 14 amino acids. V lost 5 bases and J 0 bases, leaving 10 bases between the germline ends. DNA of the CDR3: TGTGCCAGCAGCGCCCCTTACATGAACACTGAAGCTTTCTTT. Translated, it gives CASSAPYMNTEAFF.

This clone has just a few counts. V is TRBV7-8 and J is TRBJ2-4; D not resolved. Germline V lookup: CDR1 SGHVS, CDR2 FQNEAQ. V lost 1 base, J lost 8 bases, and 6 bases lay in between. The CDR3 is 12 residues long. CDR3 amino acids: CASSLDLDIQYF. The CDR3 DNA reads TGTGCCAGCAGCTTAGATCTCGACATTCAGTACTTC.

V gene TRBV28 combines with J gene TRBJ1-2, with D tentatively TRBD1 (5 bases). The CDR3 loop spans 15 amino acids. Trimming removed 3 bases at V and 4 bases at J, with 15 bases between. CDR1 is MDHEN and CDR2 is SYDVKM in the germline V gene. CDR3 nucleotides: TGTGCCAGCAGTTTCCTCTCCCCGACAGCCTATGGCTACACCTTC. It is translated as CASSFLSPTAYGYTF.

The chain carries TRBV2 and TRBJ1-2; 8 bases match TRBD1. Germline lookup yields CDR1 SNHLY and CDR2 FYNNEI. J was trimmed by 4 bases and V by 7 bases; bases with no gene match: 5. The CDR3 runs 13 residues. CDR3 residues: CASTDRVVYGYTF. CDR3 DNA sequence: TGTGCCAGCACGGACAGGGTCGTCTATGGCTACACCTTC.

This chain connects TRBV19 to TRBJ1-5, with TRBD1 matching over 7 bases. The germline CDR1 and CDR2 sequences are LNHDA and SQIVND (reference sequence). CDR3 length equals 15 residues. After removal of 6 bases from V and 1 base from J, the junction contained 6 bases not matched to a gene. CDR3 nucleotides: TGTGCCAGTAGGGAGACAGGGTCGAGCAATCAGCCCCAGCATTTT. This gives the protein CASRETGSSNQPQHF.

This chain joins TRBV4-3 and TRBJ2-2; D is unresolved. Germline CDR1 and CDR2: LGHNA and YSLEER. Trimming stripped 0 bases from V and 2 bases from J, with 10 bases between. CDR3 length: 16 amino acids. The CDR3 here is CASSQESARNTGELFF. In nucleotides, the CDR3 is TGCGCCAGCAGCCAAGAGTCGGCTAGAAACACCGGGGAGCTGTTTTTT.

The CDR3 nucleotides are TGCGCCAGCAGCATCCGAGCTCACACAGATACGCAGTATTTT. Residues: CASSIRAHTDTQYF. J is TRBJ2-3 and V is TRBV4-1; D uncertain. The CDR3 runs to 14 residues. CDR1 MGHRA and CDR2 YSYEKL come from the germline V gene. V lost 5 bases, J lost 2 bases, and 11 bases lay in between.

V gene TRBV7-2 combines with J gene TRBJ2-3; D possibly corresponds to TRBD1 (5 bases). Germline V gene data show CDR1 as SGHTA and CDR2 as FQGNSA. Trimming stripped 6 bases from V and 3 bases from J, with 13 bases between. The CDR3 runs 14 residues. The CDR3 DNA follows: TGTGCCAGCAGGGTAGGGGCCTCGACAGATACGCAGTATTTT. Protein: CASRVGASTDTQYF.

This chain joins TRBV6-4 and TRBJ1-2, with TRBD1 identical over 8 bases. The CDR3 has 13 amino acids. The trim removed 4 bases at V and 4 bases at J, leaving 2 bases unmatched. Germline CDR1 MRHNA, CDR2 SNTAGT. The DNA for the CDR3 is TGTGCCAGCAGTGCCGGACAGGGCTATGGCTACACCTTC. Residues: CASSAGQGYGYTF.

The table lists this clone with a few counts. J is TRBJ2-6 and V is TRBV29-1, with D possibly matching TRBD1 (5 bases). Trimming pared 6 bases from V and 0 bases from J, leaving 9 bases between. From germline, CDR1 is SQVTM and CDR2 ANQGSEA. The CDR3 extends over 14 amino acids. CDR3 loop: CSVRQTSGANVLTF. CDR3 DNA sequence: TGCAGCGTAAGACAGACCTCTGGGGCCAACGTCCTGACTTTC.